This section outlines one TCR beta chain sequence together with its context. Its target is not known. The data were obtained in a study of beta chain features in type 1 diabetes. As for the study in general: Age, gender and cell yields were similar between patients and healthy donors. Whole-study findings and limits: Compared to healthy donors, patients appeared to have naive, central memory and Treg TCRB repertoires that were more alike.

Expressed TCRB transcripts were sequenced, since all the RNA that had been isolated was reverse transcribed. Assay: immunoSEQ multiplex PCR; the TCRdb copy retains only in-frame clones and omits some. This repertoire shows over 700,000 clones, about 17% found once; its top ten account for about 0.02%. V gave up 4 bases and J gave up 8 bases, with 11 bases separating them. The CDR3 extends over 13 amino acids. Germline-derived CDR1 and CDR2 are ENHRY and SYGVKD. The clonotype originates from a woman aged 18-29 years in good health. The V gene is TRBV10-3, the J gene TRBJ1-4; TRBD1 might be the D (5 bases). Input material: naive CD4+ T cells from blood. The CDR3 loop reads CAISVENREKLFF. The CDR3 DNA follows: TGTGCCATCAGTGTTGAGAACAGGGAAAAACTGTTTTTT.